Following are 18 T cell receptor beta chains from one sample sequenced in a study of cytomegalovirus exposure and HLA in healthy donors. PCR employed 60 Vbeta and 13 Jbeta primers. Assay used: immunoSEQ multiplex PCR; TCRdb lists only in-frame clones, some missing. The sample lists 100,000 or so clones; approximately 68% were seen once. The sample comprised PBMCs. These receptors were collected from a woman aged 18-29 years in good health and CMV-seropositive.

This clone appeared a single time. The chain recombines TRBV27 with TRBJ1-1; D is possibly TRBD1 (6 bases). V dropped 6 bases and J dropped 5 bases, with 19 bases sitting between them. CDR1 and CDR2 (germline): MNHEY, SMNVEV (reference sequence). There are 15 residues in the CDR3. The CDR3 sequence is CASSPTITGQTEAFF. DNA for the CDR3: TGTGCCAGCAGCCCTACCATTACAGGGCAAACTGAAGCTTTCTTT.

Here the CDR3 reads CASGSSPLAGVSYEQFF. CDR3 bases: TGTGCTAGTGGTTCCTCCCCCCTAGCGGGAGTATCATATGAGCAGTTCTTC. The V gene is TRBV12-5, the J gene TRBJ2-1, with 10 bases matching TRBD2. From germline, CDR1 is LGHNT and CDR2 FRNRAP. CDR3 length: 17 residues. The ends lost 4 bases at V and 8 bases at J; junction bases unmatched: 14. Combining the CDR3 with reference TRBV12-5 and TRBJ2-1 gives the whole variable domain DARVTQTPRHKVTEMGQEVTMRCQPILGHNTVFWYRQTMMQGLELLAYFRNRAPLDDSGMPKDRFSAEMPDATLATLKIQPSEPRDSAVYFCASGSSPLAGVSYEQFFGPGTRLTVL.

The chain employs TRBV9 and TRBJ2-3, with D possibly matching TRBD2 (5 bases). Germline-derived CDR1 and CDR2 are SGDLS and YYNGEE. The CDR3 spans 15 residues. Trimming stripped 0 bases from V and 0 bases from J, with 8 bases between. Here the CDR3 DNA reads TGTGCCAGCAGCGTAGGAGGGCGGAGCACAGATACGCAGTATTTT. Protein sequence: CASSVGGRSTDTQYF.

This clone was detected a few times. CDR3 DNA sequence: TGTGCCAGCAGTGGGGATCCCCCTGACAGCTATGGCTACACCTTC. Its protein product is CASSGDPPDSYGYTF. The chain joins TRBV25-1 to TRBJ1-2, with TRBD1 as a possible D gene (5 bases). Between the trimmed V and J ends, which lost 4 bases and 4 bases, there was a span of 16 bases. The V gene's germline CDR1 is MGHDK and CDR2 SYGVNS. CDR3 length: 15 amino acids.

This chain uses TRBV27 with TRBJ2-7; a weak D match, TRBD2 (5 bases). The CDR3 is 15 amino acids. Per the germline V gene, CDR1 is MNHEY and CDR2 is SMNVEV (reference sequence). V was clipped by 7 bases and J by 3 bases, with 19 bases between them. The CDR3 sequence is CASTPWPKRDYEQYF. The DNA for the CDR3 is TGTGCCAGCACCCCGTGGCCAAAGAGGGACTACGAGCAGTACTTC.

The V call is TRBV7-9, the J call TRBJ1-5; perhaps TRBD1 as D (5 bases). CDR3 size: 13 residues. Looked up from germline, CDR1 is SEHNR and CDR2 is FQNEAQ (reference sequence). Trimming took off 5 bases at V and 7 bases at J, with 12 bases between the two ends. The CDR3 spells CASSQGGGQPQHF. CDR3 DNA: TGTGCCAGCAGCCAGGGCGGGGGACAGCCCCAGCATTTT.

The chain couples TRBV27 to TRBJ1-1, with 7 bases aligning to TRBD1. The CDR3 covers 11 residues. CDR1 MNHEY and CDR2 SMNVEV come from the germline V gene (reference sequence). V lost 6 bases, J lost 8 bases, and 3 bases stayed unmatched. CDR3 sequence reads: CASRTGSEAFF. The CDR3 DNA reads as TGTGCCAGCAGGACAGGGTCCGAAGCTTTCTTT.

The chain recombines TRBV7-3 with TRBJ1-2; D possibly corresponds to TRBD1 (5 bases). This CDR3 is built from 13 residues. V gave up 4 bases and J gave up 5 bases, with 11 bases separating them. Germline V lookup: CDR1 SGHTA, CDR2 FQGTGA. The CDR3 nucleotides read TGTGCCAGCAGCTCCCCGGGGGGTTATGGCTACACCTTC. Amino acid sequence: CASSSPGGYGYTF.

The rearrangement uses TRBV6-5 and TRBJ2-1; no firm D call. The CDR3 is made up of 15 amino acids. V was trimmed by 2 bases and J by 0 bases, leaving 8 bases between them. Germline V gene data show CDR1 as MNHEY and CDR2 as SVGAGI. CDR3 nucleotide sequence: TGTGCCAGCAGTTACAGGAGCTACTCCTACAATGAGCAGTTCTTC. Protein: CASSYRSYSYNEQFF.

This chain links TRBV5-5 with TRBJ2-3; 7 bases map to TRBD2. V lost 4 bases and J lost 6; bases outside the gene matches: 8. The CDR3 is made up of 14 amino acids. Per the germline V gene, CDR1 is SGHKS and CDR2 is YYEKEE (reference sequence). The CDR3 protein is CASSTGLLRDTQYF. CDR3 nucleotides: TGTGCCAGCAGCACGGGACTACTCCGGGATACGCAGTATTTT.

The genes are TRBV4-1 and TRBJ2-5, with a weak D call TRBD2 (5 bases). The CDR3 is 13 residues long. In germline, CDR1 is MGHRA, CDR2 YSYEKL. Trimming cost V 4 bases and J 5 bases, with 11 bases left between them. DNA for the CDR3: TGCGCCAGCAGCCTCGGGATTGGGGAGACCCAGTACTTC. Translation gives CASSLGIGETQYF.

The V and J genes are TRBV6-5 and TRBJ1-4, with 8 bases aligning to TRBD1. This CDR3 spans 15 amino acids. The junction had 7 bases not matched to a gene; V was cut back by 5 bases and J by 5 bases. Per the germline V gene, CDR1 is MNHEY and CDR2 is SVGAGI. CDR3 DNA sequence: TGTGCCAGCAGTGGACAGGGAATATTAAATGAAAAACTGTTTTTT. This gives the protein CASSGQGILNEKLFF.

The gene calls are TRBV18 and TRBJ2-2; D is possibly TRBD1 (6 bases). The CDR3 loop spans 14 amino acids. Trimming pared 5 bases from V and 2 bases from J, leaving 9 bases between. Germline lookup yields CDR1 KGHSH and CDR2 LQKENI. CDR3 residues: CASSKGQNTGELFF. The CDR3 DNA reads TGTGCCAGCTCAAAGGGACAAAACACCGGGGAGCTGTTTTTT. Using reference TRBV18 and TRBJ2-2 for the parts outside the CDR3, the full variable domain is NAGVMQNPRHLVRRRGQEARLRCSPMKGHSHVYWYRQLPEEGLKFMVYLQKENIIDESGMPKERFSAEFPKEGPSILRIQQVVRGDSAAYFCASSKGQNTGELFFGEGSRLTVL.

The chain combines TRBV4-1 with TRBJ1-1, with a tentative D call TRBD1 (6 bases). V lost 10 bases and J 2 bases, leaving 14 bases between the germline ends. CDR3 length equals 13 residues. In germline, CDR1 is MGHRA, CDR2 YSYEKL. CDR3 loop: CATRSGDNTEAFF. For the CDR3, the DNA is TGCGCCACCCGTTCAGGGGATAACACTGAAGCTTTCTTT.

This clone was seen a few times. The chain carries TRBV4-2 and TRBJ2-7, with a weak D call TRBD2 (8 bases). This CDR3 contains 18 residues. Germline CDR1 is LGHNA and CDR2 is YNFKEQ. Trimming removed 4 bases from V and 5 bases from J, with 27 bases in between. CDR3 in DNA: TGTGCCAGCAGCCCAGGGGGAGCGGGAGCTAATAATAACAACGAGCAGTACTTC. Its translation: CASSPGGAGANNNNEQYF.

The J gene is TRBJ2-7, the V gene TRBV27, with D maybe TRBD2 (5 bases). Looked up from germline, CDR1 is MNHEY and CDR2 is SMNVEV (reference sequence). The CDR3 extends over 12 amino acids. Trimming left V 5 bases short and J 6 bases short, with 11 bases between. The CDR3 DNA is TGTGCCAGCAGTCCGCGGACTCTCGAGCAGTACTTC. Residues: CASSPRTLEQYF.

The chain recombines TRBV7-8 with TRBJ1-2; D is unresolved. The germline gives CDR1 SGHVS, CDR2 FQNEAQ. The CDR3 consists of 13 residues. Trimming shortened V by 4 bases and J by 3 bases, and 9 bases separated the two germline ends. The CDR3 DNA reads as TGTGCCAGCAGCTCCGCCCGGGACTATGGCTACACCTTC. Protein: CASSSARDYGYTF. The full variable domain, rest sourced from reference TRBV7-8 and TRBJ1-2, is GAGVSQSPRYKVAKRGQDVALRCDPISGHVSLFWYQQALGQGPEFLTYFQNEAQLDKSGLPSDRFFAERPEGSVSTLKIQRTQQEDSAVYLCASSSARDYGYTFGSGTRLTVV.

This chain links TRBV6-5 with TRBJ2-3, with unresolved D. This CDR3 contains 14 residues. Trimming shortened V by 3 bases and J by 6 bases, and 13 bases separated the two germline ends. Germline CDR1 MNHEY, CDR2 SVGAGI. The CDR3 reads CASSYSGTSDTQYF. DNA of the CDR3: TGTGCCAGCAGTTATTCCGGTACGAGCGATACGCAGTATTTT.